The subject of this entry is one TCR beta chain. Its antigen is currently unknown. Method: immunoSEQ multiplex PCR; TCRdb's copy keeps in-frame clones and lacks some. The sample holds roughly 120,000 clones; about 87% are singletons and the top ten take less than 6%. This sample stems from a study of T cell responses to AZD1222 COVID-19 vaccine. The study, taken as a whole, reports: Spike-specific TCR breadth and depth were elevated following two AZD1222 doses. A mostly white British donor set with more females was recruited, and clonal diversity was possibly underestimated. Baseline seropositives among AZD1222 recipients totaled only 5 to 7. Repertoires were obtained solely post-peak T cell response.

Germline CDR1 reads LNHDA; CDR2 reads SQIVND (reference sequence). This CDR3 has 15 amino acids. The V end lost 5 bases, the J end lost 4 bases, and 17 bases lay between the germline ends. Here the sequenced sample was peripheral blood, taken on day 0 of AZD1222 vaccination. V and J are TRBV19 and TRBJ1-1; D uncertain. This TCR derives from an adult in good health. CDR3 region: CASSRGEGASTEAFF. The CDR3 DNA reads as TGTGCCAGTAGTCGGGGAGAGGGTGCGTCCACTGAAGCTTTCTTT.